A single sample gave rise to the 3 T cell receptor beta chains below, sequenced in a study of T cells in Graves' hyperthyroidism and ophthalmopathy. There were TCR beta CDR3 regions amplified from RNA transcripts. The primer set for the first-round RT-PCR of the TCR CDR3 was HTBI. MiXCR was run by TCRdb on the multiplex PCR reads, yielding one entry per CDR3 protein. The sample records some 550,000 distinct CDR3 sequences, about a sixth being singletons. Input material: blood. All receptors come from a woman aged 40 to 49 with Graves' ophthalmopathy.

This clonotype was observed a handful of times. The CDR3 sequence: CASSFRLNQPQHF. Here the CDR3 DNA reads TGTGCCAGCAGTTTTAGGTTGAATCAGCCCCAGCATTTT. This rearrangement joins TRBV12-3 or TRBV12-4 to TRBJ1-5; D unclear. Trimming took 3 bases from V and 4 from J, leaving 7 bases between them. The CDR3 covers 13 residues.

The rearrangement joins TRBV3-1 to TRBJ2-7; 11 nucleotides match TRBD1. V shed 1 base and J 4 bases; nucleotides not matched to a gene: 3. CDR3 length equals 15 residues. Germline V gives CDR1 LGHDT, CDR2 YNNKEL (reference sequence). The CDR3 protein is CASSQGTGGWYEQYF. The CDR3 DNA sequence: TGTGCCAGCAGCCAAGGGACAGGGGGCTGGTACGAGCAGTACTTC.

This clonotype was observed many times. The chain is built from TRBV28 and TRBJ1-1; D is unresolved. The germline V gene has CDR1 MDHEN and CDR2 SYDVKM. The CDR3 runs 14 residues. V dropped 5 bases and J dropped 4 bases, with 14 bases sitting between them. The CDR3 bases are TGTGCCAGCAGTCCCGGGATATTTGTCACTGAAGCTTTCTTT. It codes for CASSPGIFVTEAFF.